This is a list of T cell receptor beta chains from one sample in a study of CD8+CD57+ T cells in acquired aplastic anemia. Each CDR3 protein is one row after TCRdb ran MiXCR on the reads. The table includes tens of thousands of distinct CDR3 sequences, around 55% detected once. The specimen was sorted CD4+, CD8+, or CD8+CD57+ T cells (not recorded which) from PBMCs. The receptors here all came from a human donor in good health, serving as a control. The CDR3 runs from the conserved cysteine through the conserved F or W. D genes are given only for firm matches. Some rows mark clone size as missing; the rest say once, few, many or name a class of expanded clone.

j_call v_call d_call clone_size cdr3_nt cdr3_aa
TRBJ2-7 TRBV28 TRBD1 . TGTGCCAGCGGGAGTGCCGGGACAGCCTACGAGCAGTACTTC CASGSAGTAYEQYF
TRBJ1-6 TRBV19 TRBD1 . TGTGCCAGTAGTAGGAGGGACAGCTTCGACTATAATTCACCCCTCCACTTT CASSRRDSFDYNSPLHF
TRBJ1-5 TRBV15 . . TGCGCCACCAGCAGAGCCTCCAGGTATCAGCCCCAGCATTTT CATSRASRYQPQHF
TRBJ1-1 TRBV19 . . TGTGCCAGTAGTGGGTATGCGAACACTGAAGCTTTCTTT CASSGYANTEAFF
TRBJ2-5 TRBV20-1 TRBD2 many TGCAGTGCTTCCCGAAGCGGGAACCAAGAGACCCAGTACTTC CSASRSGNQETQYF
TRBJ2-3 TRBV24-1 TRBD2 . TGTGCCACCAGGACTAGCGGGAGGGGTTCCCCCAACACAGATACGCAGTATTTT CATRTSGRGSPNTDTQYF
TRBJ2-5 TRBV30 TRBD2 . TGTGCCTGGAGTTCGGGACTAGCGGTCTCTCTCGCCCAGTACTTC CAWSSGLAVSLAQYF
TRBJ2-7 TRBV7-2 TRBD2 . TGTGCCAGCACCTCAGGGCTAGCGGGAAAATACGAGCAGTACTTC CASTSGLAGKYEQYF
TRBJ2-5 TRBV19 . many TGTGCCAGTAGTGGGGGGTACAGTCTTCAAGAGACCCAGTACTTC CASSGGYSLQETQYF
TRBJ2-7 TRBV12-3/TRBV12-4 . . TGTGCCAGCAGTTTACGGGCACTAGCAACTGACGAGCAGTACTTC CASSLRALATDEQYF
TRBJ2-5 TRBV10-1 . once TGCGCCAGCAGTGAGACTAGCCCCCACCAAGAGACCCAGTACTTC CASSETSPHQETQYF
TRBJ2-7 TRBV11-1 TRBD2 . TGTGCCAGCAGCTTAGGGACTAGCGGGATACACTACGAGCAGTACTTC CASSLGTSGIHYEQYF
TRBJ1-5 TRBV2 . . TGTGCCAGCAGTGCGCTGGGGGGCAATCAGCCCCAGCATTTT CASSALGGNQPQHF
TRBJ1-4 TRBV14 . . TGTGCCAGCACCCTAATTCGGGAAAAACTGTTTTTT CASTLIREKLFF
TRBJ2-1 TRBV7-9 TRBD1 . TGTGCCAGCAGCTCGGAGGACAGGAGGAGGTACAATGAGCAGTTCTTC CASSSEDRRRYNEQFF
TRBJ2-7 TRBV2 TRBD1 . TGTGCCAGCAGTGCACAGGGGGGCTACGAGCAGTACTTC CASSAQGGYEQYF
TRBJ2-2 TRBV25-1 . . TGTGCCAGCAGTTTAAGACCGGGCCACCCTTTTTACACCGGGGAGCTGTTTTTT CASSLRPGHPFYTGELFF
TRBJ1-5 TRBV10-2 . . TGCGCCAGCAGTGAGGGAAGTCAGCCCCAGCATTTT CASSEGSQPQHF
TRBJ1-2 TRBV19 TRBD1 many TGTGCCAGTAGTATAACCCTAAGACAGGGGCACTATGGCTACACCTTC CASSITLRQGHYGYTF
TRBJ2-7 TRBV7-2 . once TGTGCCAGCAGCTTAGGACGCCTCTACGAGCAGTACTTC CASSLGRLYEQYF
TRBJ2-3 TRBV20-1 . . TGCAGTGCTGGGGCCCACTCGGGAGAGATCTCCACAGATACGCAGTATTTT CSAGAHSGEISTDTQYF
TRBJ2-1 TRBV2 TRBD2 . TGTGCCAGCAGTGGTACTAGCGGGAGGGACGATGAGCAGTTCTTC CASSGTSGRDDEQFF
TRBJ1-2 TRBV20-1 . . TGCAGTGCCACCAGTGCGGGCAGGGATTCTAACTATGGCTACACCTTC CSATSAGRDSNYGYTF
TRBJ2-3 TRBV2 TRBD2 many TGTGCCAGCAGTGAAAGGTGGACTAGCGGGAGGGCGAGCACAGATACGCAGTATTTT CASSERWTSGRASTDTQYF
TRBJ2-7 TRBV12-3/TRBV12-4 . many TGTGCCAGCAGTAGGGACCCGCTCCACGAGCAGTACTTC CASSRDPLHEQYF
TRBJ2-7 TRBV7-2 . . TGTGCCAGCAGCTTAGGGGGAATCCCCTATGAGCAGTACTTC CASSLGGIPYEQYF
TRBJ2-1 TRBV6-5 . many TGTGCCAGCAGTTACAGGGACTCCTACAATGAGCAGTTCTTC CASSYRDSYNEQFF
TRBJ1-1 TRBV12-3/TRBV12-4 . . TGTGCCGGCAGTTTGGGGGCTTTTATGAACACTGAAGCTTCCTTT CAGSLGAFMNTEASF
TRBJ2-1 TRBV10-3 TRBD2 . TGTGCCATCAGTGAGTCCCCTGGACTAGCCTATGAGCAGTTCTTC CAISESPGLAYEQFF
TRBJ2-5 TRBV11-1 . . TGTGCCGGCAGTTATTTTTCCTCCCACGAAGGTACGCAAGAGACCCAGTACTTC CAGSYFSSHEGTQETQYF
TRBJ1-1 TRBV6-1 . many TGTGCCAGCAGGACCGGGACACTGGGTGAAGCTTTCTTT CASRTGTLGEAFF
TRBJ2-2 TRBV27 . . TGTGCCAGCAGTTTTGGTCTGATCACCGGGGAGCTGTTTTTT CASSFGLITGELFF
TRBJ2-7 TRBV15 . . TGTGCCAGCAGTGATACTCAGGGAATCGGCAACGAGCAGTACTTC CASSDTQGIGNEQYF
TRBJ1-5 TRBV7-2 . medium-sized TGTGCCAGCAGCTTAGAGGGTGGTCAGCCCCAGCATTTT CASSLEGGQPQHF
TRBJ2-2 TRBV29-1 TRBD2 medium-sized TGCAGCGTCGCGGGAGCCCGAGGCACCGGGGAGCTGTTTTTT CSVAGARGTGELFF
TRBJ2-1 TRBV11-3 . many TGTGCCAGCAGCTTAGGTAACCAAAACAATGAGCAGTTCTTC CASSLGNQNNEQFF
TRBJ2-3 TRBV10-1 TRBD1 many TGCGCCAGCAGTGAGACCCCCTGGACAGGGGCGAATTCTAGCACAGATACGCAGTATTTT CASSETPWTGANSSTDTQYF
TRBJ2-1 TRBV11-1 TRBD2 . TGTGCCAGCAGCCCCCAACGCCGACTAGCTCCGGGAGACCGTTCCCACAATGAGCAGTTCTTC CASSPQRRLAPGDRSHNEQFF
TRBJ2-1 TRBV7-3 TRBD2 . TGTGCCAGCAGCTCACTGGGGACTAGCGGGAGGAATGAGCAGTTCTTC CASSSLGTSGRNEQFF
TRBJ2-3 TRBV12-3/TRBV12-4 . many TGTGCCAGCCTTGCCAGGCCGGACACAGATACGCAGTATTTT CASLARPDTDTQYF
TRBJ2-1 TRBV3-1 TRBD2 many TGTGCCAGCGAGGGCCTCACTAGCGCCACCTACAATGAGCAGTTCTTC CASEGLTSATYNEQFF
TRBJ2-3 TRBV19 . many TGTGCCAGTTCCACAGGGTCAGATACGCAGTATTTT CASSTGSDTQYF
TRBJ2-7 TRBV10-3 . medium-sized TGTGCCATCGGGGCGGGACACTACGAGCAGTACTTC CAIGAGHYEQYF
TRBJ1-1 TRBV5-6 . . TGTGCCAGCAGCTTGGCTCCGAACACTGAAGCTTTCTTT CASSLAPNTEAFF
TRBJ2-1 TRBV6-1 . . TGTGCCAGCAGACCGACCCGGAGTTATGGCACCTACAATGAGCAGTTCTTC CASRPTRSYGTYNEQFF
TRBJ1-6 TRBV2 . . TGTGCCAGCAGTGAAGGGATGACACTAAATTCACCCCTCCACTTT CASSEGMTLNSPLHF
TRBJ2-5 TRBV20-1 . many TGCAGTGCTAGAGATCGCCGGGAGTCGGGTGAGACCCAGTACTTC CSARDRRESGETQYF
TRBJ1-1 TRBV2 . medium-sized TGTGCCAGCAGAGATGGTACGCTGAACACTGAAGCTTTCTTT CASRDGTLNTEAFF
TRBJ1-1 TRBV19 . . TGTGCCAGTGACGGGACAAGTAACACTGAAGCTTTCTTT CASDGTSNTEAFF